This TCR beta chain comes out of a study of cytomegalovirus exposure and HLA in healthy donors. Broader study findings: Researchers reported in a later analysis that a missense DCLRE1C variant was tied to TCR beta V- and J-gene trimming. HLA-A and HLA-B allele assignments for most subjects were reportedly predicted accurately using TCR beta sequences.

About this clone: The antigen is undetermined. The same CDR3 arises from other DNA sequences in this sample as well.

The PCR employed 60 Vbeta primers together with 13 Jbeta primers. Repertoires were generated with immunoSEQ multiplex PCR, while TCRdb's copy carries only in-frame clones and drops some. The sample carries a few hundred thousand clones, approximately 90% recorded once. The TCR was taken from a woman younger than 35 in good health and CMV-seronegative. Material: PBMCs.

The CDR3 DNA is TGTGCCTGGAGTGTACCAGGGGCTGGAAACACCATATATTTT. Translation gives CAWSVPGAGNTIYF. This chain joins TRBV30 and TRBJ1-3; D possibly corresponds to TRBD1 (6 bases). CDR3 size: 14 residues. V shed 0 bases and J shed 2 bases, with 8 bases lying between them. Germline V gene sequence: CDR1 GTSNPN, CDR2 SVGIG (reference sequence). Full variable domain (outside the CDR3, taken from reference TRBV30 and TRBJ1-3): SQTIHQWPATLVQPVGSPLSLECTVEGTSNPNLYWYRQAAGRGLQLLFYSVGIGQISSEVPQNLSASRPQDRQFILSSKKLLLSDSGFYLCAWSVPGAGNTIYFGEGSWLTVV.